This T cell receptor beta chain originates from a study of blood T cell repertoires in COVID-19. The table came from immunoSEQ multiplex PCR; TCRdb's copy has only in-frame clones and leaves some out. This table holds a few hundred thousand clones, nearly 90% found once. The CDR3 runs 16 residues. V was clipped by 4 bases and J by 3 bases; unmatched bases: 11. Germline V gene sequence: CDR1 LGHNA, CDR2 YSLEER. This clone occurred a few times. The sequenced material came from peripheral blood. The J gene is TRBJ1-2, the V gene TRBV4-3; 7 bases agree with TRBD1. The sequence was obtained from a human donor in a cohort sampled during active COVID-19. The CDR3 DNA reads as TGCGCCAGCAGCCTCCTTTTCCCCGGGACAGACTATGGCTACACCTTC. Amino acids: CASSLLFPGTDYGYTF.